Following are 4 T cell receptor beta chains from one sample sequenced in a study of T cell responses to AZD1222 COVID-19 vaccine (dated by TCRdb to the early 2020s). In the paper's terms, the time point label means: baseline before first vaccination. Libraries were prepared through the immunoSEQ multiplex PCR assay. The immuneACCESS repertoire file appears here via TCRdb, limited to in-frame rearrangements. These files lack a portion of the clones; in checked studies, under half of the deficit traces to unresolved V genes, and the cause of the others is not known. This sample comprises under 130,000 clones, around 90% of them detected only once. About 9.7% of the sample is in the top ten clones. Material: peripheral blood, obtained on day 0 of AZD1222 vaccination. The source of these receptors is an adult in good health.

The V and J genes are TRBV7-2 and TRBJ2-5; 9 nucleotides align to TRBD1. This CDR3 region has 16 residues. From germline, CDR1 is SGHTA and CDR2 FQGNSA. V was clipped by 0 bases and J by 4 bases; unmatched bases: 6. The CDR3 spells CASSLAFTGGAETQYF. In DNA, the CDR3 is TGTGCCAGCAGCTTAGCCTTTACAGGGGGCGCAGAGACCCAGTACTTC.

The chain is built from TRBV7-2 and TRBJ2-7, with D uncertain. Germline V gene data show CDR1 as SGHTA and CDR2 as FQGNSA. Trimming removed 3 bases at V and 4 bases at J, with 16 bases between. This CDR3 comprises 15 residues. In DNA form, the CDR3 reads TGTGCCAGCAGCTTGTATTACCAGCGCAAATACGAGCAGTACTTC. As protein: CASSLYYQRKYEQYF.

This sequence joins TRBV24-1 and TRBJ2-3, with D tentatively TRBD2 (6 bases). Trimming removed 5 bases at V and 3 bases at J, with 11 bases between. Germline CDR1 is KGHDR and CDR2 is SFDVKD. The CDR3 sequence is 14 residues long. DNA for the CDR3: TGTGCCACCAGTGGGGACGGGGGTACAGATACGCAGTATTTT. As protein: CATSGDGGTDTQYF.

This clone was detected once. The V and J genes are TRBV5-1 and TRBJ2-1; 10 bases fit TRBD1. The CDR3 extends over 15 amino acids. Germline CDR1 reads SGHRS; CDR2 reads YFSETQ. V shed 4 bases and J 9 bases; nucleotides not matched to a gene: 10. The CDR3 sequence: CASSPGDRGRIEQFF. The CDR3 bases are TGCGCCAGCAGCCCCGGGGACAGGGGACGCATTGAGCAGTTCTTC.